The 29 T cell receptor beta chains in this list originate from one sample, sequenced in a study of T-cell reconstitution after alpha-beta-depleted transplantation in children. Library preparation (for TCRbeta) was performed with unique molecular identifiers. TCRdb processed the PCR reads anew with MiXCR; each CDR3 protein has one entry. The sample carries just under 350,000 distinct CDR3 sequences, 15% to 20% recorded once. Sequencing was performed on PBMCs, mostly from graft donor cells, taken 360 days after TCRalphabeta/CD19-depleted stem cell transplant. The receptor set was obtained from a male patient between 2 and 9 years old who had a stem cell transplant for acute lymphoblastic leukemia, so the T cells may come from the graft donor.

A word on this clonotype: A much larger clone sits a single nucleotide away, making a read error possible. This chain joins TRBV4-1 and TRBJ1-1; 7 nucleotides match TRBD1. The CDR3 is 14 amino acids. Trimming at V came to 7 bases and at J to 4 bases, leaving 9 bases not matched to a gene. Germline CDR1 and CDR2: MGHRA and YSYEKL. In DNA form, the CDR3 reads TGCGCCAGCATCCACCCGACAGGGATCACTGAAGCTTTCTTT. Translation gives CASIHPTGITEAFF.

The chain employs TRBV3-1 and TRBJ2-4; 7 positions agree with TRBD2. V shed 1 base, J shed 0 bases, and the junction held 18 bases outside the gene matches. The germline CDR1 and CDR2 sequences are LGHDT and YNNKEL (reference sequence). The CDR3 covers 21 residues. The CDR3 sequence: CASSQGLSASGLLLAKNIQYF. Here the CDR3 DNA reads TGTGCCAGCAGCCAAGGACTCTCGGCTAGCGGTTTGCTACTAGCCAAAAACATTCAGTACTTC. Complete variable domain (other parts from reference TRBV3-1 and TRBJ2-4): DTAVSQTPKYLVTQMGNDKSIKCEQNLGHDTMYWYKQDSKKFLKIMFSYNNKELIINETVPNRFSPKSPDKAHLNLHINSLELGDSAVYFCASSQGLSASGLLLAKNIQYFGAGTRLSVL.

The chain carries TRBV7-8 and TRBJ2-7; D remains unclear. The CDR3 has 17 residues. Trimming shortened V by 0 bases and J by 4 bases, and 19 bases separated the two germline ends. Germline loops: CDR1 SGHVS, CDR2 FQNEAQ. The DNA of the CDR3 is TGTGCCAGCAGCTTAGCGGTATTTCACCTAGGGATTTACGAGCAGTACTTC. This codes for CASSLAVFHLGIYEQYF.

The chain carries TRBV6-2 or TRBV6-3 and TRBJ2-1; D is tentatively TRBD1 or TRBD2 (5 bases each). The germline V gene has CDR1 MNHEY and CDR2 SVGEGT. The CDR3 consists of 11 residues. V shed 5 bases and J shed 11 bases, with 10 bases lying between them. The CDR3 DNA reads as TGTGCCAGCAGTACCGGGACCAAGCAGTTCTTC. Protein sequence: CASSTGTKQFF.

Many counts were recorded for this clonotype. The genes are TRBV20-1 and TRBJ2-3, with 7 nucleotides matching TRBD2. The germline V gene encodes CDR1 DFQATT and CDR2 SNEGSKA (reference sequence). The CDR3 totals 17 residues. V lost 7 bases to trimming and J lost 0 bases; unmatched junction nucleotides: 16. For the CDR3, the DNA is TGCAGTGTAGTAGCCGAGTGGCTAGCGGCTAGCACAGATACGCAGTATTTT. Its protein product is CSVVAEWLAASTDTQYF.

The V call is TRBV20-1, the J call TRBJ2-5, with D uncertain. Germline V gives CDR1 DFQATT, CDR2 SNEGSKA (reference sequence). V dropped 4 bases and J dropped 0 bases, with 15 bases sitting between them. The CDR3 runs to 15 residues. The CDR3 here is CSAKAPTRHQETQYF. For the CDR3, the DNA is TGCAGTGCTAAGGCCCCCACCCGACACCAAGAGACCCAGTACTTC.

In this sample, this clonotype turned up a few times. The gene calls are TRBV16 and TRBJ2-1; D is unresolved. With 1 base removed from V and 10 bases from J, the gap between germline ends came to 8 bases. Germline V gene lookup returns CDR1 KGHSY and CDR2 FQNENV. CDR3 length: 12 residues. The CDR3 here is CASSQYNLEQFF. The CDR3 DNA follows: TGTGCCAGCAGCCAATATAACCTAGAGCAGTTCTTC. Complete variable domain (other parts from reference TRBV16 and TRBJ2-1): GEEVAQTPKHLVRGEGQKAKLYCAPIKGHSYVFWYQQVLKNEFKFLISFQNENVFDETGMPKERFSAKCLPNSPCSLEIQATKLEDSAVYFCASSQYNLEQFFGPGTRLTVL.

This clonotype was counted ten times or more. The chain employs TRBV5-6 and TRBJ2-7; D is unclear. The CDR3 loop spans 11 amino acids. From germline, CDR1 is SGHDT and CDR2 YYEEEE. The V and J ends lost 4 bases and 2 bases respectively, with 4 bases between them. The CDR3 sequence: CASSTTYEQYF. CDR3 sequence (DNA): TGTGCCAGCAGCACTACCTACGAGCAGTACTTC.

This clonotype was detected a few times. The chain joins TRBV2 to TRBJ2-7; D ambiguous. Trimming took off 4 bases at V and 0 bases at J, with 10 bases between the two ends. CDR3 length: 14 residues. In germline, CDR1 is SNHLY, CDR2 FYNNEI. CDR3 bases: TGTGCCAGCAGTGGTTGGAAGAGCTCCTACGAGCAGTACTTC. Its translation is CASSGWKSSYEQYF.

A few counts support this clonotype. This chain uses TRBV6-1 with TRBJ2-7, with a tentative D call TRBD2 (6 bases). Germline V gene data show CDR1 as MNHNS and CDR2 as SASEGT. This CDR3 is 15 amino acids long. V lost 6 bases, J lost 6 bases, and 21 bases lay in between. This chain's CDR3 is CASSPPAGGNSEQYF. The DNA of the CDR3 is TGTGCCAGCAGCCCCCCGGCCGGGGGTAATTCCGAGCAGTACTTC.

This clonotype was detected only a few times. The chain uses TRBV5-1 and TRBJ1-2; D might be TRBD1 (6 bases). This CDR3 spans 13 amino acids. V dropped 5 bases and J dropped 2 bases, with 10 bases sitting between them. Germline CDR1 and CDR2: SGHRS and YFSETQ. CDR3 nucleotide sequence: TGCGCCAGCAGAATCGGGACAAACTATGGCTACACCTTC. It translates to CASRIGTNYGYTF.

The rearrangement joins TRBV2 to TRBJ2-7; TRBD2 agrees at 7 bases. The CDR3 is 14 residues long. V shed 4 bases and J 7 bases; nucleotides not matched to a gene: 10. Germline CDR1 is SNHLY and CDR2 is FYNNEI. This CDR3 reads CASSGLREWWEQYF. The CDR3 DNA sequence: TGTGCCAGCAGTGGGTTGCGGGAGTGGTGGGAGCAGTACTTC.

There are a few counts of this clonotype. This rearrangement joins TRBV4-2 to TRBJ2-7; D unresolved. V dropped 0 bases and J dropped 7 bases, with 22 bases sitting between them. This CDR3 has 17 residues. Looked up from germline, CDR1 is LGHNA and CDR2 is YNFKEQ. The CDR3 is CASSQDPPSYRQAEQYF. The CDR3 nucleotides read TGTGCCAGCAGCCAAGATCCCCCTTCTTACCGCCAGGCTGAGCAGTACTTC.

This clonotype was observed a few times. The chain employs TRBV20-1 and TRBJ1-2, with D perhaps matching TRBD1 (5 bases). V lost 3 bases and J 4 bases, leaving 24 bases between the germline ends. This CDR3 spans 17 amino acids. CDR1 and CDR2 (germline): DFQATT, SNEGSKA (reference sequence). The CDR3 is CSASSGTSFTRSYGYTF. CDR3 DNA sequence: TGCAGTGCTAGTTCTGGGACCAGTTTTACCCGTTCCTATGGCTACACCTTC.

The table lists this clonotype with a few counts. The gene calls are TRBV7-8 and TRBJ2-2; 8 nucleotides match TRBD1. Unmatched junction bases numbered 8, after V lost 4 bases and J lost 1 base. The CDR3 loop spans 17 amino acids. From germline, CDR1 is SGHVS and CDR2 FQNEAQ. The CDR3 coding sequence is TGTGCCAGCAGCTCCAACCCCGGGACAGGGAACACCGGGGAGCTGTTTTTT. Encoded protein: CASSSNPGTGNTGELFF.

The chain uses TRBV4-1 and TRBJ2-7; 8 bases line up with TRBD1. Germline V CDR1 and CDR2: MGHRA, YSYEKL. The CDR3 totals 13 residues. V lost 6 bases, J lost 2 bases, and 3 bases stayed unmatched. The CDR3 loop reads CASRPTGAYEQYF. CDR3 coding DNA: TGCGCCAGCAGACCGACAGGGGCCTACGAGCAGTACTTC.

At least ten counts were recorded for this clonotype. V gene TRBV5-1 combines with J gene TRBJ2-2; D gene uncertain. Germline values: CDR1 SGHRS, CDR2 YFSETQ. Trimming removed 4 bases at V and 3 bases at J, with 13 bases between. CDR3 size: 15 residues. CDR3 in amino acids: CASSTRGLYTGELFF. The CDR3 DNA follows: TGCGCCAGCAGCACTCGTGGGCTCTACACCGGGGAGCTGTTTTTT.

This clonotype was seen a handful of times. This chain uses TRBV5-1 with TRBJ2-1, with 12 nucleotides matching TRBD1. J lost 7 bases, V lost 4 bases, and 6 bases had no gene match. Germline CDR1 and CDR2: SGHRS and YFSETQ. The CDR3 spans 15 residues. CDR3 amino acids: CASSPGTGGTNEQFF. The DNA for the CDR3 is TGCGCCAGCAGCCCCGGGACAGGGGGCACGAATGAGCAGTTCTTC. The full variable domain, in which reference TRBV5-1 and TRBJ2-1 provide the parts outside the CDR3, is KAGVTQTPRYLIKTRGQQVTLSCSPISGHRSVSWYQQTPGQGLQFLFEYFSETQRNKGNFPGRFSGRQFSNSRSEMNVSTLELGDSALYLCASSPGTGGTNEQFFGPGTRLTVL.

The V and J genes are TRBV6-2 or TRBV6-3 and TRBJ1-2; 9 nucleotides align to TRBD1. The CDR3 sequence is 14 residues long. The germline CDR1 and CDR2 sequences are MNHEY and SVGEGT. With V trimmed by 4 bases and J by 4 bases, 4 bases remained unmatched. The CDR3 spells CASSSTGGGYGYTF. As DNA, the CDR3 is TGTGCCAGCAGTTCTACAGGGGGCGGCTATGGCTACACCTTC.

This clonotype has only a few counts. The rearrangement joins TRBV27 to TRBJ1-1; the D is unclear. Germline V gene data show CDR1 as MNHEY and CDR2 as SMNVEV (reference sequence). This CDR3 has 13 residues. V was cut by 2 bases and J by 4 bases, with 8 bases left in between. The DNA for the CDR3 is TGTGCCAGCAGTTTAGAGGCAGTCACTGAAGCTTTCTTT. This gives the protein CASSLEAVTEAFF.

V is TRBV18 and J is TRBJ2-6; D is possibly TRBD2 (6 bases). This CDR3 region has 16 residues. The germline V gene has CDR1 KGHSH and CDR2 LQKENI. Trimming pared 4 bases from V and 0 bases from J, leaving 10 bases between. The CDR3 spells CASSRSAGSGANVLTF. The CDR3 DNA sequence: TGTGCCAGCTCACGTTCAGCGGGCTCTGGGGCCAACGTCCTGACTTTC. The full variable domain, its missing parts supplied by reference TRBV18 and TRBJ2-6, is NAGVMQNPRHLVRRRGQEARLRCSPMKGHSHVYWYRQLPEEGLKFMVYLQKENIIDESGMPKERFSAEFPKEGPSILRIQQVVRGDSAAYFCASSRSAGSGANVLTFGAGSRLTVL.

The chain links TRBV6-1 to TRBJ1-5; the match to TRBD1 covers 7 bases. V gave up 6 bases and J gave up 7 bases; unmatched junction bases: 12. The CDR3 length is 15 residues. Germline CDR1 reads MNHNS; CDR2 reads SASEGT. The CDR3: CASRMTGQVGQPQHF. The DNA for the CDR3 is TGTGCCAGCAGGATGACAGGGCAAGTAGGACAGCCCCAGCATTTT.

The chain joins TRBV20-1 to TRBJ1-5; D gene unclear. The CDR3 runs to 13 residues. CDR1 and CDR2 from the germline V gene are DFQATT and SNEGSKA (reference sequence). V lost 3 bases and J lost 4, with 10 bases in between. CDR3 in DNA: TGCAGTGCTAGGGGAGACGGAAATCAGCCCCAGCATTTT. Translation gives CSARGDGNQPQHF.

This chain joins TRBV27 and TRBJ2-7; a possible D gene is TRBD2 (5 bases). V lost 5 bases to trimming and J lost 3 bases, with 20 bases between them. CDR3 size: 16 residues. Germline V gene sequence: CDR1 MNHEY, CDR2 SMNVEV (reference sequence). The CDR3 protein is CASSTRDGIPLYEQYF. For the CDR3, the DNA is TGTGCCAGCAGTACTAGAGACGGAATTCCCCTCTACGAGCAGTACTTC.

This clonotype was recorded many times. DNA for the CDR3: TGCGCCAGCAGCTCAGCGGGTGAAGAGACCCAGTACTTC. Its translation: CASSSAGEETQYF. The chain combines TRBV5-1 with TRBJ2-5; D might be TRBD2 (6 bases). V dropped 3 bases and J dropped 3 bases, with 9 bases sitting between them. CDR1 and CDR2 (germline): SGHRS, YFSETQ. The CDR3 contains 13 residues. Full variable domain (remainder filled in from reference TRBV5-1 and TRBJ2-5): KAGVTQTPRYLIKTRGQQVTLSCSPISGHRSVSWYQQTPGQGLQFLFEYFSETQRNKGNFPGRFSGRQFSNSRSEMNVSTLELGDSALYLCASSSAGEETQYFGPGTRLLVL.

The chain employs TRBV7-8 and TRBJ2-5; 16 nucleotides agree with TRBD2. There are 17 residues in the CDR3. The V segment lost 5 bases and the J segment 1 base; nucleotides outside the gene matches: 4. The germline CDR1 and CDR2 sequences are SGHVS and FQNEAQ. CDR3 residues: CASSLGTSGRVQETQYF. CDR3 nucleotide sequence: TGTGCCAGCAGCCTCGGGACTAGCGGGAGGGTCCAAGAGACCCAGTACTTC.

This chain joins TRBV19 and TRBJ2-5; tentatively, D is TRBD2 (5 bases). This CDR3 is 14 amino acids long. Per germline, CDR1 LNHDA and CDR2 SQIVND (reference sequence). V was clipped by 1 base and J by 7 bases, with 13 bases between them. CDR3 protein: CASSIGEGVGTQYF. The CDR3 region has the DNA TGTGCCAGTAGTATAGGAGAGGGCGTAGGGACCCAGTACTTC.

The chain employs TRBV10-3 and TRBJ1-1; the D gene is possibly TRBD1 (5 bases). Trimming took 6 bases from V and 7 from J, leaving 15 bases between them. Germline V gene lookup returns CDR1 ENHRY and CDR2 SYGVKD. This CDR3 is built from 13 residues. The CDR3 reads CAISPRDNGEAFF. DNA of the CDR3: TGTGCCATCAGCCCCAGGGATAACGGTGAAGCTTTCTTT.

This clonotype was seen a few times. This chain uses TRBV20-1 with TRBJ2-7; 7 bases are shared with TRBD1. Germline CDR1 reads DFQATT; CDR2 reads SNEGSKA (reference sequence). V lost 4 bases, J lost 2 bases, and 5 bases stayed unmatched. The length of the CDR3 is 13 residues. The CDR3 reads CSATQTGTYEQYF. Written as DNA, the CDR3 is TGCAGTGCTACCCAGACAGGGACCTACGAGCAGTACTTC.